What follows are 4 T cell receptor beta chains derived from one specimen sequenced in a study of T cells in Graves' hyperthyroidism and ophthalmopathy. The investigators amplified TCR beta CDR3 regions from RNA transcripts. The TCR CDR3 first-round RT-PCR relied on the HTBI primer set. TCRdb re-called the multiplex PCR reads through MiXCR, storing one row per CDR3 protein. The profile shows 400,000 or so distinct CDR3 sequences, more than 12% of them singletons. Sequenced: blood. The receptors here all came from a woman aged 25 to 39 with Graves' ophthalmopathy.

The table lists this clonotype with many counts. As DNA, the CDR3 is TGTGCCAGCAGCCAACTCGGGGGGAGCACAGATACGCAGTATTTT. It specifies CASSQLGGSTDTQYF. The V and J genes are TRBV3-1 and TRBJ2-3; 7 positions match TRBD2. J lost 0 bases, V lost 2 bases, and 2 bases had no gene match. This CDR3 is built from 15 residues. Germline CDR1 is LGHDT and CDR2 is YNNKEL (reference sequence).

This clonotype has a count of ten or more. V and J are TRBV28 and TRBJ1-5; a possible D gene is TRBD1 (5 bases). V was trimmed by 5 bases and J by 4 bases, leaving 15 bases between them. From germline, CDR1 is MDHEN and CDR2 SYDVKM. The length of the CDR3 is 15 residues. For the CDR3, the DNA is TGTGCCAGCAGTCTCATCCCCAGGGTAAATCAGCCCCAGCATTTT. Its protein is CASSLIPRVNQPQHF.

The table lists this clonotype with many counts. The chain joins TRBV3-1 to TRBJ1-2; TRBD1 aligns across 11 bases. The germline gives CDR1 LGHDT, CDR2 YNNKEL (reference sequence). V was clipped by 4 bases and J by 8 bases; unmatched bases: 6. The CDR3 length is 14 residues. In DNA, the CDR3 is TGTGCCAGCAGCCTAGGACAGGGGGCATCCGGCTACACCTTC. It translates to CASSLGQGASGYTF.

This clonotype has at least ten counts. V and J are TRBV20-1 and TRBJ1-2, with D tentatively TRBD1 (5 bases). The germline V gene encodes CDR1 DFQATT and CDR2 SNEGSKA (reference sequence). Trimming removed 3 bases at V and 5 bases at J, with 19 bases between. This CDR3 has 15 residues. This chain's CDR3 is CSASFPGPKGYGYTF. The CDR3 DNA follows: TGCAGTGCTAGCTTCCCAGGGCCGAAGGGGTATGGCTACACCTTC.